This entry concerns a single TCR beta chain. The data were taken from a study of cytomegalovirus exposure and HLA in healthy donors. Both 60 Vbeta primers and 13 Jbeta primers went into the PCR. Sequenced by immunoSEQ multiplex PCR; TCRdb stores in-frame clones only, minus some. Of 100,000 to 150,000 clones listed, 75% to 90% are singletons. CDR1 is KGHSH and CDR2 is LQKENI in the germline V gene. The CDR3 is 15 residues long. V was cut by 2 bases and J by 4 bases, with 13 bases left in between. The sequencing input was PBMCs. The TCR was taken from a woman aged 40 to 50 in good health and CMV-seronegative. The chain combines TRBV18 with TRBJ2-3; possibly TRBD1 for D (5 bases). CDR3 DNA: TGTGCCAGCTCACCAGGGGCAGGGTGGGCAGATACGCAGTATTTT. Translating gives CASSPGAGWADTQYF.